This T cell receptor beta chain was sequenced during a study of T cell changes during pregnancy in multiple sclerosis. The CDR3 contains 16 residues. Germline CDR1 reads SEHNR; CDR2 reads FQNEAQ (reference sequence). Losses at the gene ends were 6 bases for V and 4 bases for J; bases not matched to a gene: 12. Profiling relied on immunoSEQ multiplex PCR, and the TCRdb table lists in-frame clones only, not all of them. The data contain 30,000 to 35,000 clones, under 90% of them seen just once; the ten biggest clones take up under 6%. The chain has TRBV7-9 and TRBJ1-1; 9 positions match TRBD1. Specimen: CD8+ T cells from peripheral blood mononuclear cells, collected after pregnancy. The sequence was obtained from a female donor with multiple sclerosis, enrolled in a pregnancy study. CDR3 in amino acids: CASSTTPGQGVTEAFF. DNA of the CDR3: TGTGCCAGCAGTACTACCCCGGGACAGGGAGTCACTGAAGCTTTCTTT.